This TCR beta chain is drawn from a study of cytomegalovirus exposure and HLA in healthy donors. Study overall: Early released data comprised some 85 million unique TCRs from HLA-typed donors. Among the approximately 430 donors who were genotyped, about 80% fell in the genetic ancestry cluster that is associated with self-reported Caucasian donors.

Overall study findings and caveats: Immune exposure information comprised only CMV serostatus.

To note about this clone: The antigen remains undetermined.

Primers for the PCR totalled 60 Vbeta and 13 Jbeta. The method was immunoSEQ multiplex PCR; TCRdb's version includes in-frame clones alone and lacks a portion of them. Among 200,000 or so clones listed, around 80% were seen once. Trimming removed 0 bases from V and 3 bases from J, with 11 bases in between. This CDR3 comprises 15 residues. CDR1 is SGHAT and CDR2 is FQNNGV in the germline V gene. The sample was PBMCs. The chain has TRBV11-2 and TRBJ2-5, with D tentatively TRBD1 (6 bases). The clonotype originates from a woman between 18 and 29 years old in good health and CMV-seropositive. The CDR3 sequence: CASSLDGKGEETQYF. CDR3 DNA sequence: TGTGCCAGCAGCTTAGATGGGAAGGGGGAAGAGACCCAGTACTTC.